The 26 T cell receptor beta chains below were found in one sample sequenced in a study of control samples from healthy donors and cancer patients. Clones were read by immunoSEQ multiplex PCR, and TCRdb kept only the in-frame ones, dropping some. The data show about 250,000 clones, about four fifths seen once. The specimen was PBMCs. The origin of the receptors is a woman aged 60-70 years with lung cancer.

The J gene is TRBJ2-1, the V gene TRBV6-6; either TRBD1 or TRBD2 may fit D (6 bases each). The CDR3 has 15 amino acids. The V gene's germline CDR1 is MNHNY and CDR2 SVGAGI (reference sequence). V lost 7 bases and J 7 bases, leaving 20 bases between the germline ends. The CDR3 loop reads CASTKEGGYMNEQFF. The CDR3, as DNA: TGTGCCAGCACCAAAGAGGGGGGCTACATGAATGAGCAGTTCTTC.

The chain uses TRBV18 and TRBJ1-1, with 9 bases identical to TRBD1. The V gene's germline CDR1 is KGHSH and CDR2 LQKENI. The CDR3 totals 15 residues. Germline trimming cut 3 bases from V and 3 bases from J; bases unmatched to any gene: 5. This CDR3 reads CASSPLTGGDTEAFF. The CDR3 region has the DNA TGTGCCAGCTCACCCCTGACAGGGGGGGACACTGAAGCTTTCTTT.

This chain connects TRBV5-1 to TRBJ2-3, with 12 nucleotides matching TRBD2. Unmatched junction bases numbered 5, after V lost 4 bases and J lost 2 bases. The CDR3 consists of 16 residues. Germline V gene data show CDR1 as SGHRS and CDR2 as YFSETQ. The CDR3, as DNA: TGCGCCAGCAGCCCTAGGACTAGCGGGGCCACAGATACGCAGTATTTT. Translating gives CASSPRTSGATDTQYF. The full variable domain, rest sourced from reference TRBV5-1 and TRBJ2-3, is KAGVTQTPRYLIKTRGQQVTLSCSPISGHRSVSWYQQTPGQGLQFLFEYFSETQRNKGNFPGRFSGRQFSNSRSEMNVSTLELGDSALYLCASSPRTSGATDTQYFGPGTRLTVL.

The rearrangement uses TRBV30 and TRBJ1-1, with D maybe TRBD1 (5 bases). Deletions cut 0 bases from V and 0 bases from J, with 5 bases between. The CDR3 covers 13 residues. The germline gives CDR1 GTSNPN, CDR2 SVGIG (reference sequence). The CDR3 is CAWSVQVNTEAFF. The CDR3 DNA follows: TGTGCCTGGAGTGTACAGGTGAACACTGAAGCTTTCTTT.

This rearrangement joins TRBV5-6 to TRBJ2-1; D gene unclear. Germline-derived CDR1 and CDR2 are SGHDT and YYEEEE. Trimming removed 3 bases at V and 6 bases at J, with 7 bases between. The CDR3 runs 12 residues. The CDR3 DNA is TGTGCCAGCAGCTCAGGACCCAATGAGCAGTTCTTC. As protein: CASSSGPNEQFF.

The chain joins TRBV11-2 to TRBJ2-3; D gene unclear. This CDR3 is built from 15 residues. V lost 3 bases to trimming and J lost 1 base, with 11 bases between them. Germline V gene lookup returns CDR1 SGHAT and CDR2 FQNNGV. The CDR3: CASSFGDFGTDTQYF. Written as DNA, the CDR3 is TGTGCCAGCAGCTTTGGAGACTTTGGCACAGATACGCAGTATTTT.

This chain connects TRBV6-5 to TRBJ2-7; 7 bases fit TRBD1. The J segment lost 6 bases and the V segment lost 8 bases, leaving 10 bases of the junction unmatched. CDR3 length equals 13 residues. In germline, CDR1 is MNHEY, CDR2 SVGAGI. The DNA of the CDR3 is TGTGCCAGCCAGATAGACAGGGAAGGCGAGCAGTACTTC. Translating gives CASQIDREGEQYF.

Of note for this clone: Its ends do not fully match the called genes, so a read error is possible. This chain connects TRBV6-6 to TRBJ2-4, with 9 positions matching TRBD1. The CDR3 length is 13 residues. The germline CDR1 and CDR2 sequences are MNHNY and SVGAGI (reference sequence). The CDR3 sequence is CASSQVGTGFGHF. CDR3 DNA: TGTGCCAGCAGTCAAGTGGGGACAGGGTTTGGGCACTTC.

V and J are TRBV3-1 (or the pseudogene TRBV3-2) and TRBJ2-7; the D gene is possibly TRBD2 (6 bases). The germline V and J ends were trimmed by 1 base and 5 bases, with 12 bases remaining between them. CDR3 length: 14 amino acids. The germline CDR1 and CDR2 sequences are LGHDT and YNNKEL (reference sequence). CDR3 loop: CASSQVAGSHEQYF. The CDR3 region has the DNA TGTGCCAGCAGCCAAGTTGCGGGGAGCCACGAGCAGTACTTC.

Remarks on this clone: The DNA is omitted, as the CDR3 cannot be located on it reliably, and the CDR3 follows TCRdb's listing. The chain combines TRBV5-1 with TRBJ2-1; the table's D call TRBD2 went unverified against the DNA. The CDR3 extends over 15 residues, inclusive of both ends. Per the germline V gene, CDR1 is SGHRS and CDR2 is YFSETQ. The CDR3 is CASSVAPGTSGTLFF.

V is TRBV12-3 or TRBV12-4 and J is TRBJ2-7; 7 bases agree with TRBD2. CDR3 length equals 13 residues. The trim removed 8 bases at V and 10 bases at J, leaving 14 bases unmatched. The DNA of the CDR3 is TGTGCCAGCCGTAGAGCGAACGGGAGGATCCAGTACTTC. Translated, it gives CASRRANGRIQYF.

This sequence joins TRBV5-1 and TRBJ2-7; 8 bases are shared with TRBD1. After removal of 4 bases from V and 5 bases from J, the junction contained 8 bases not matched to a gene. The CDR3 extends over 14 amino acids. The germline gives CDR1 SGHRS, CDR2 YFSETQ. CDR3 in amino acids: CASSQGQGPDEQYF. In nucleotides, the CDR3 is TGCGCCAGCAGCCAAGGACAGGGACCGGACGAGCAGTACTTC.

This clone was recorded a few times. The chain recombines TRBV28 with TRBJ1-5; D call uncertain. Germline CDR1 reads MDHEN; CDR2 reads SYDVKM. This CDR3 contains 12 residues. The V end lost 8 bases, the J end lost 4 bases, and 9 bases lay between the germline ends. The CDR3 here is CASRVRNQPQHF. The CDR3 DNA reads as TGTGCCAGCCGGGTTCGGAATCAGCCCCAGCATTTT.

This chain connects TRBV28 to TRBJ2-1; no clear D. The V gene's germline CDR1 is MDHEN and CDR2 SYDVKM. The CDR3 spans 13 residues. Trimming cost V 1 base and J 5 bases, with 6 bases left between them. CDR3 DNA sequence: TGTGCCAGCAGTTTATCCGCACACAATGAGCAGTTCTTC. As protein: CASSLSAHNEQFF.

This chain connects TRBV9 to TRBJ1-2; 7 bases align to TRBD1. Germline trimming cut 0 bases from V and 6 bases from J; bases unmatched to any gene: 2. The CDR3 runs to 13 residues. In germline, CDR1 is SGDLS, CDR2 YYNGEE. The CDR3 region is CASSVGQGDGYTF. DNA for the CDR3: TGTGCCAGCAGCGTAGGGCAGGGGGATGGCTACACCTTC.

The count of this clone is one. CDR3 DNA sequence: TGTGCCAGCAGTTCTTTACCACCTTCATACTCCTACGAGCAGTACTTC. The encoded protein is CASSSLPPSYSYEQYF. The chain has TRBV27 and TRBJ2-7; D ambiguous. CDR1 and CDR2 from the germline V gene are MNHEY and SMNVEV (reference sequence). V shed 4 bases and J shed 0 bases, with 16 bases lying between them. This CDR3 comprises 16 residues.

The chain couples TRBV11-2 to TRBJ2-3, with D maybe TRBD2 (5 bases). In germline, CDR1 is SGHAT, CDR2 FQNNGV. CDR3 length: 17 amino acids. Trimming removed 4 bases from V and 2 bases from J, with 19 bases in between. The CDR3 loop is CASSWSSSYLTTDTQYF. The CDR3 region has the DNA TGTGCCAGCAGCTGGTCTTCTAGCTACCTTACCACAGATACGCAGTATTTT.

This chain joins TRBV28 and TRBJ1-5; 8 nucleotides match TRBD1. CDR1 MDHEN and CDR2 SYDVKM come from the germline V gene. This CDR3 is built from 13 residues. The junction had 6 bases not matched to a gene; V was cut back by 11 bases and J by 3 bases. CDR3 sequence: CAYSGGLNQPQHF. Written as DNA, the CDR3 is TGTGCCTATTCAGGGGGCCTCAATCAGCCCCAGCATTTT.

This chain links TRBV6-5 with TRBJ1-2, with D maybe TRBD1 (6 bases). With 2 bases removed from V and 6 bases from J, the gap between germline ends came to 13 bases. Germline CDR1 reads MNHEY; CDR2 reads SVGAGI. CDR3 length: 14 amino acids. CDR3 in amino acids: CASSYQGQSNGYTF. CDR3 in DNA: TGTGCCAGCAGTTACCAGGGACAATCTAATGGCTACACCTTC.

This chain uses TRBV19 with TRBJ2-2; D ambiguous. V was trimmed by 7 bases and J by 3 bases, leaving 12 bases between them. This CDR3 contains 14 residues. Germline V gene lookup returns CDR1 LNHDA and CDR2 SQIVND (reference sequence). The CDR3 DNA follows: TGTGCCAGTAAAAGGGAATGGGACACCGGGGAGCTGTTTTTT. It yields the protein CASKREWDTGELFF.

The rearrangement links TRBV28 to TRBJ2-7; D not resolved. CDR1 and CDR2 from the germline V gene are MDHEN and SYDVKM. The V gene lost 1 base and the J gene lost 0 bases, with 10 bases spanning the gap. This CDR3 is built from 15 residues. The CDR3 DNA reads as TGTGCCAGCAGTTTATTGACGCTAAGCTCCTACGAGCAGTACTTC. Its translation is CASSLLTLSSYEQYF.

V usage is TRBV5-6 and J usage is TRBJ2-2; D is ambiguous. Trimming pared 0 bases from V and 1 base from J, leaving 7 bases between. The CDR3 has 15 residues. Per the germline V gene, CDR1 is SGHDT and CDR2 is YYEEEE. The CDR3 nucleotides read TGTGCCAGCAGCTTGGAGTCAGGGAACACCGGGGAGCTGTTTTTT. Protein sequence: CASSLESGNTGELFF. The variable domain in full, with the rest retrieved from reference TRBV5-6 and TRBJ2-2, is DAGVTQSPTHLIKTRGQQVTLRCSPKSGHDTVSWYQQALGQGPQFIFQYYEEEERQRGNFPDRFSGHQFPNYSSELNVNALLLGDSALYLCASSLESGNTGELFFGEGSRLTVL.

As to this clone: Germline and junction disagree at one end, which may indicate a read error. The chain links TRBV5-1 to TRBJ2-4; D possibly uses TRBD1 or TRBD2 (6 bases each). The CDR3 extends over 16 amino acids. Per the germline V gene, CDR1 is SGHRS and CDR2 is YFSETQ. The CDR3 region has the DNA TGCGCCAGCAGTTTGGGGGGCGGATTAGCCAAAAACATTCAGTACTTC. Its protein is CASSLGGGLAKNIQYF.

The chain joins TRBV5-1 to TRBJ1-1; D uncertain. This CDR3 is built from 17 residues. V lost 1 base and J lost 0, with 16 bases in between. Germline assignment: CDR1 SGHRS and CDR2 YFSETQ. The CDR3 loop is CASSLSLGGGLNTEAFF. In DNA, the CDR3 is TGCGCCAGCAGCTTGTCTCTCGGTGGAGGGCTGAACACTGAAGCTTTCTTT.

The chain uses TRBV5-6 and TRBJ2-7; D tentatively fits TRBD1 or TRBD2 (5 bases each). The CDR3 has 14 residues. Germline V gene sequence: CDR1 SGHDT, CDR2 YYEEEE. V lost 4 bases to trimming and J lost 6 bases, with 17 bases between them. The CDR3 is CASSLDGASGEQYF. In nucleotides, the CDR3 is TGTGCCAGCAGCCTGGACGGGGCGTCGGGCGAGCAGTACTTC.

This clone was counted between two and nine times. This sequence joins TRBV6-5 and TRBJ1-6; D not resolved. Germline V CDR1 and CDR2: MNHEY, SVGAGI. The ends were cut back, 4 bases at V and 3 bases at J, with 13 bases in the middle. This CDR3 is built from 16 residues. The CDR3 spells CASSSGTNFYNSPLHF. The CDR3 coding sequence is TGTGCCAGCAGTTCGGGCACAAACTTCTATAATTCACCCCTCCACTTT.